This passage covers 9 T cell receptor beta chains from one sample sequenced in a study of technical replicates of blood from a handful of donors. Clones were sequenced by immunoSEQ multiplex PCR, and TCRdb holds only the in-frame ones, with some missing. The sample yields roughly 80,000 clones, about 92% seen once. Sequencing was done on a sample of T cells isolated from PBMCs. The receptors derive from a human donor in good health.

This chain links TRBV6-5 with TRBJ2-3, with unresolved D. CDR1 MNHEY and CDR2 SVGAGI come from the germline V gene. Trimming cost V 8 bases and J 4 bases, with 16 bases left between them. The CDR3 runs 14 residues. CDR3: CASALSRVADTQYF. In nucleotides, the CDR3 is TGTGCCAGCGCGTTGTCCCGCGTGGCAGATACGCAGTATTTT.

J is TRBJ2-3 and V is TRBV5-1; 10 bases line up with TRBD2. The CDR3 runs 18 residues. V lost 0 bases to trimming and J lost 4 bases; unmatched junction nucleotides: 11. Germline CDR1 is SGHRS and CDR2 is YFSETQ. Here the CDR3 DNA reads TGCGCCAGCAGCTTGGGTGGTAGGCGCCTAGCGGGAGCAGATACGCAGTATTTT. Translation: CASSLGGRRLAGADTQYF.

This chain connects TRBV7-9 to TRBJ2-7; unclear D gene. V was cut by 1 base and J by 2 bases, with 9 bases left in between. Germline V CDR1 and CDR2: SEHNR, FQNEAQ (reference sequence). This CDR3 comprises 14 residues. The CDR3 DNA follows: TGTGCCAGCAGCTTAGTTCCAGGCACCTACGAGCAGTACTTC. Its translation: CASSLVPGTYEQYF.

The V and J genes are TRBV2 and TRBJ2-5; D possibly corresponds to TRBD2 (5 bases). The CDR3 has 14 amino acids. Trimming removed 10 bases from V and 4 bases from J, with 19 bases in between. Germline CDR1 SNHLY, CDR2 FYNNEI. The CDR3 nucleotides read TGTGCCACCAAGTCCGGGAAACTAGTAGAGACCCAGTACTTC. It encodes CATKSGKLVETQYF.

The chain uses TRBV12-5 and TRBJ1-2; D is unresolved. The germline CDR1 and CDR2 sequences are LGHNT and FRNRAP. The CDR3 spans 14 residues. Trimming cost V 4 bases and J 7 bases, with 16 bases left between them. This CDR3 is CASGYWPHRGGYTF. The DNA of the CDR3 is TGTGCTAGTGGTTATTGGCCACACCGAGGTGGCTACACCTTC. The whole variable domain, remainder taken from reference TRBV12-5 and TRBJ1-2, is DARVTQTPRHKVTEMGQEVTMRCQPILGHNTVFWYRQTMMQGLELLAYFRNRAPLDDSGMPKDRFSAEMPDATLATLKIQPSEPRDSAVYFCASGYWPHRGGYTFGSGTRLTVV.

The J gene is TRBJ1-2, the V gene TRBV19; the D is unclear. Germline CDR1 is LNHDA and CDR2 is SQIVND (reference sequence). The CDR3 is 14 residues long. V was shortened by 1 base and J by 7 bases, with 13 bases between the two germline ends. The DNA for the CDR3 is TGTGCCAGTAGTATAGTTGAGGGTTGGAGTGGCTACACCTTC. Translated, it gives CASSIVEGWSGYTF.

The CDR3 protein is CASSTRGEETQYF. CDR3 nucleotides: TGTGCCAGTAGCACTAGAGGAGAAGAGACCCAGTACTTC. V is TRBV19 and J is TRBJ2-5; D possibly corresponds to TRBD2 (5 bases). The CDR3 has 13 residues. With 6 bases removed from V and 3 bases from J, the gap between germline ends came to 11 bases. The germline V gene has CDR1 LNHDA and CDR2 SQIVND (reference sequence).

CDR3 bases: TGTGCCAGCTCACCTGCTAGCGGAGCCCTACTCAACGAGCAGTACTTC. Residues: CASSPASGALLNEQYF. The genes are TRBV18 and TRBJ2-7, with 7 bases aligning to TRBD2. Looked up from germline, CDR1 is KGHSH and CDR2 is LQKENI. The CDR3 is 16 amino acids. The ends lost 3 bases at V and 5 bases at J; junction bases unmatched: 13.

The V and J genes are TRBV19 and TRBJ2-7; the match to TRBD1 covers 11 bases. The V and J ends lost 7 bases and 4 bases, in that order; junction bases with no gene match: 6. The CDR3 runs to 14 residues. Germline CDR1 reads LNHDA; CDR2 reads SQIVND (reference sequence). The CDR3 protein is CASTRTGGGYEQYF. The DNA for the CDR3 is TGTGCCAGTACCCGGACAGGGGGCGGGTACGAGCAGTACTTC. Supplemented by reference TRBV19 and TRBJ2-7, the full variable domain reads DGGITQSPKYLFRKEGQNVTLSCEQNLNHDAMYWYRQDPGQGLRLIYYSQIVNDFQKGDIAEGYSVSREKKESFPLTVTSAQKNPTAFYLCASTRTGGGYEQYFGPGTRLTVT.